This T cell receptor beta chain derives from a study of cytomegalovirus exposure and HLA in healthy donors. Study-wide results and limits: In a later analysis, an Asian-associated ancestry cluster reportedly showed fewer N-insertions than the approximately 610-donor mean. Researchers reported that a few CMV-associated chains were confirmed in vitro as CMV antigen-specific. As immune exposure information, only CMV serostatus was available. As a later analysis showed, a missense DCLRE1C variant was linked to trimming of TCR beta V- and J-genes.

This CDR3 spans 16 amino acids. The V end lost 3 bases, the J end lost 1 base, and 10 bases lay between the germline ends. From germline, CDR1 is MNHEY and CDR2 SMNVEV (reference sequence). Researchers ran the PCR with 60 Vbeta and 13 Jbeta primers. Some clones are missing from TCRdb's copy, which holds only in-frame ones; the method was immunoSEQ multiplex PCR. The table records approximately 140,000 clones, about 66% of them present only once. This clone was seen more than once but under ten times. Its specificity is unknown. This sequence joins TRBV27 and TRBJ2-6; D remains ambiguous. Sequenced: PBMCs. The source is a male donor in good health and CMV-seronegative. The chain's CDR3 is CASSLVLLSGANVLTF. CDR3 in DNA: TGTGCCAGCAGTTTGGTTTTACTATCTGGGGCCAACGTCCTGACTTTC.